Sequencing of this TCR beta chain was carried out in a study of blood T cell repertoires in COVID-19. The authors' processing: For nucleated cells, counts were estimated from reference gene primer amplification. Using immunoSEQ multiplex PCR, the repertoire was profiled, and TCRdb retains in-frame clones only, with some absent. V and J calls and clone size are copied from that table; D and trimming were computed from the DNA. The data show 140,000 to 150,000 clones, roughly 78% seen once. V gave up 3 bases and J gave up 3 bases; unmatched junction bases: 11. CDR1 is SNHLY, CDR2 FYNNEI, per germline. CDR3 length: 17 amino acids.

The chain couples TRBV2 to TRBJ1-2; 9 nucleotides line up with TRBD1. Material for sequencing was peripheral blood. This receptor was obtained from a human donor with acute or convalescent COVID-19. The donor label of this sample is uncertain. This CDR3 is CASSDRDRALPDYGYTF. The CDR3 region has the DNA TGTGCCAGCAGTGATCGGGACAGGGCCCTCCCTGACTATGGCTACACCTTC.